The clone carrying this T cell receptor (beta chain) was counted once. Amplification yielded TCR beta CDR3 regions, with RNA transcripts as the source. HTBI primers drove first-round RT-PCR of the TCR CDR3. Each CDR3 protein is one row after TCRdb ran MiXCR on the multiplex PCR reads. The sample has roughly 170,000 distinct CDR3 sequences; around 15% are singletons. V shed 5 bases and J shed 6 bases, with 6 bases lying between them. The CDR3 contains 11 residues. In germline, CDR1 is SGHAT, CDR2 FQNNGV. The sample is drawn from a study of T cells in Graves' hyperthyroidism and ophthalmopathy. Sequencing used blood. The rearrangement links TRBV11-2 to TRBJ2-3, with D uncertain. The clonotype originates from a woman between 50 and 59 years old with Graves' hyperthyroidism. CDR3: CASSPMDTQYF. DNA of the CDR3: TGTGCCAGCAGCCCGATGGATACGCAGTATTTT.